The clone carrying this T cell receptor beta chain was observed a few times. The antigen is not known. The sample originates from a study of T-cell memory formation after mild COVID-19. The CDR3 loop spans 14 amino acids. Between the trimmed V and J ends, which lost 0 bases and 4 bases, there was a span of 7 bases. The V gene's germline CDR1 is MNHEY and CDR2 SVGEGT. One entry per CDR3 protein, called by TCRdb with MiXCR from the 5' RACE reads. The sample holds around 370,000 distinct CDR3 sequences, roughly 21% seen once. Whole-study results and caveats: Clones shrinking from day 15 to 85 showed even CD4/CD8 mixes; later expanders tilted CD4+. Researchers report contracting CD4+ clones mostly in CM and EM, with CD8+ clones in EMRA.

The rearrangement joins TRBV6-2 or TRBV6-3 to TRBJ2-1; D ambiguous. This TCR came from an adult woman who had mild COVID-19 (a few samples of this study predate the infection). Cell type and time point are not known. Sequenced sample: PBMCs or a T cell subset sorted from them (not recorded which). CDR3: CASSYSDLYNEQFF. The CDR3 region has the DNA TGTGCCAGCAGTTACTCCGACCTATACAATGAGCAGTTCTTC.